The rows below give T cell receptor beta chains drawn from one sample of a study of beta chain features in type 1 diabetes. Method: immunoSEQ multiplex PCR; TCRdb's copy keeps in-frame clones and lacks some. Of under 850,000 clones in the sample, roughly an eighth are singletons; the top ten hold approximately 0.022%. Sequencing was performed on naive CD4+ T cells from blood. These receptors were taken from a man between 18 and 29 years old with type 1 diabetes. CDR3s include the opening cysteine and the closing phenylalanine or tryptophan. The order of the fields is D gene, CDR3 length, V gene, J gene, clone size, CDR3 protein, CDR3 DNA. D genes are given only for firm matches. Size values are once, few and many counts, or a class for expanded clones, and some rows have none.

NA	16	TRBV6-4	TRBJ2-5	NA	CASKFMRRTTPRTQYF	TGTGCCAGCAAATTCATGCGTAGGACCACCCCCAGGACCCAGTACTTC
NA	14	TRBV7-2	TRBJ2-7	NA	CASRRGRAAGEQYF	TGTGCCAGCAGGAGGGGCAGGGCGGCCGGCGAGCAGTACTTC
TRBD1	14	TRBV29-1	TRBJ1-1	few	CSVLPGTVNTEAFF	TGCAGCGTTCTTCCGGGGACAGTGAACACTGAAGCTTTCTTT
NA	14	TRBV30	TRBJ1-5	few	CAWSVLEGNQPQHF	TGTGCCTGGAGTGTATTGGAGGGCAATCAGCCCCAGCATTTT
NA	14	TRBV6-1	TRBJ2-6	NA	CASNTGTGANVLTF	TGTGCCAGCAATACAGGGACTGGGGCCAACGTCCTGACTTTC
NA	13	TRBV9	TRBJ1-1	NA	CASSVLRGSEAFF	TGTGCCAGCAGCGTCCTCCGGGGGTCTGAAGCTTTCTTT
TRBD2	17	TRBV18	TRBJ2-3	NA	CASSPISQAGGRDTQYF	TGTGCCAGCTCACCGATTAGTCAAGCGGGGGGGCGAGATACGCAGTATTTT
NA	14	TRBV7-6	TRBJ1-3	few	CASSPRLSGNTIYF	TGTGCCAGCAGTCCGAGGCTCTCTGGAAACACCATATATTTT
NA	16	TRBV9	TRBJ2-3	few	CASSPSGSEGPLGQYF	TGTGCCAGCAGCCCTAGTGGTTCGGAGGGGCCTTTGGGTCAGTATTTT
NA	9	TRBV20-1	TRBJ1-6	NA	CSANSPLHF	TGCAGTGCCAATTCACCCCTCCACTTT
TRBD1	13	TRBV10-2	TRBJ1-2	few	CASRLQGALGYTF	TGCGCCAGCAGATTACAGGGGGCGCTGGGCTACACCTTC
NA	16	TRBV4-1	TRBJ2-3	few	CASSRQTRPLTDTQYF	TGCGCCAGCAGCCGACAGACAAGGCCCCTCACAGATACGCAGTATTTT
NA	15	TRBV6-5	TRBJ2-1	once	CASSYSLQSGHEQFF	TGTGCCAGCAGTTACTCTCTTCAGTCTGGTCATGAGCAGTTCTTC
TRBD2	17	TRBV7-3	TRBJ2-1	few	CASSQDRGLAGNNEQFF	TGTGCCAGCAGTCAAGATAGAGGTCTAGCGGGGAACAATGAGCAGTTCTTC
NA	16	TRBV10-3	TRBJ1-6	NA	CAISESGGGNNSPLHF	TGTGCCATCAGTGAGTCAGGAGGAGGGAACAATTCACCCCTCCACTTT
NA	14	TRBV2	TRBJ1-2	NA	CASSPSALAAGYTF	TGTGCCAGCAGCCCCTCCGCTCTCGCCGCTGGCTACACCTTC
NA	16	TRBV23-1	TRBJ1-5	few	CASSQSWTEVNQPQHF	TGCGCCAGCAGTCAATCGTGGACAGAAGTTAATCAGCCCCAGCATTTT
NA	13	TRBV2	TRBJ2-4	NA	CASNWGSKNIQYF	TGTGCCAGCAATTGGGGTTCCAAAAACATTCAGTACTTC
NA	14	TRBV28	TRBJ2-3	few	CASSQEGNTDTQYF	TGTGCCAGCAGCCAAGAGGGTAACACAGATACGCAGTATTTT
NA	18	TRBV9	TRBJ2-3	NA	CASSVGLQRGGPADTQYF	TGTGCCAGCAGCGTAGGTTTACAGAGGGGGGGCCCCGCAGATACGCAGTATTTT
NA	12	TRBV28	TRBJ1-1	few	CASTRDRPGAFF	TGTGCCAGCACCAGGGACCGCCCTGGGGCTTTCTTT
NA	15	TRBV7-7	TRBJ1-1	NA	CASTRLGTQNTEAFF	TGTGCTAGCACCCGACTAGGGACTCAGAACACTGAAGCTTTCTTT
NA	10	TRBV29-1	TRBJ1-2	few	CSVEKYGYTF	TGCAGCGTTGAGAAGTATGGCTACACCTTC
TRBD2	15	TRBV6-6	TRBJ2-1	NA	CASSYSGDYVREQFF	TGTGCCAGCAGTTACTCGGGGGACTACGTTCGGGAGCAGTTCTTC
NA	14	TRBV7-9	TRBJ1-5	few	CASSLGVGNQPQHF	TGTGCCAGCAGCTTAGGGGTAGGCAATCAGCCCCAGCATTTT
NA	12	TRBV30	TRBJ2-1	few	CALDKASNEQFF	TGTGCCTTGGATAAGGCCTCCAATGAGCAGTTCTTC
NA	12	TRBV7-9	TRBJ2-7	few	CASSQDLYEQYF	TGTGCCAGCAGCCAGGACCTCTACGAGCAGTACTTC
NA	18	TRBV7-8	TRBJ1-5	NA	CASSSVEGGLISNQPQHF	TGTGCCAGCAGCTCGGTGGAGGGTGGGTTGATAAGCAATCAGCCCCAGCATTTT
NA	13	TRBV5-1	TRBJ2-7	few	CASSNPTKYEQYF	TGCGCCAGCAGCAATCCGACTAAGTACGAGCAGTACTTC
NA	12	TRBV28	TRBJ1-5	few	CATRGPNQPQHF	TGTGCCACCCGGGGACCAAATCAGCCCCAGCATTTT
TRBD2	16	TRBV30	TRBJ2-5	few	CAWSALGTSGQETQYF	TGTGCCTGGAGTGCCCTTGGGACTAGCGGTCAAGAGACCCAGTACTTC
TRBD1	16	TRBV7-2	TRBJ1-1	few	CASSLVTGAFGGEAFF	TGTGCCAGCAGCTTAGTGACAGGGGCCTTTGGGGGTGAAGCTTTCTTT
TRBD2	18	TRBV5-4	TRBJ2-1	few	CASSSTALLAGLYNEQFF	TGTGCCAGCAGCTCAACCGCTCTACTAGCGGGGCTTTACAATGAGCAGTTCTTC
NA	12	TRBV30	TRBJ1-2	few	CAWTPGAYGYTF	TGTGCCTGGACCCCGGGGGCCTATGGCTACACCTTC
NA	16	TRBV4-1	TRBJ2-6	NA	CASSQESISGANVLTF	TGCGCCAGCAGCCAAGAGTCTATATCTGGGGCCAACGTCCTGACTTTC
NA	15	TRBV5-4	TRBJ1-6	few	CASSLESQGNSPLHF	TGTGCCAGCAGCTTGGAGTCCCAGGGAAATTCACCCCTCCACTTT
TRBD1	15	TRBV5-1	TRBJ1-5	NA	CASSLGAGGYQPQHF	TGCGCCAGCAGCTTGGGGGCAGGGGGTTATCAGCCCCAGCATTTT
NA	11	TRBV15	TRBJ2-5	NA	CATSRWETQYF	TGTGCCACCAGCAGGTGGGAGACCCAGTACTTC
NA	11	TRBV2	TRBJ2-5	many	CAAGGQETQYF	TGTGCCGCCGGCGGGCAAGAGACCCAGTACTTC
NA	16	TRBV29-1	TRBJ2-1	few	CSVEDRAGSSYNEQFF	TGCAGCGTTGAAGATCGGGCAGGGAGCTCCTACAATGAGCAGTTCTTC
NA	16	TRBV7-6	TRBJ2-7	few	CASSLVAEFSSYEQYF	TGTGCCAGCAGCTTAGTGGCGGAGTTTAGCTCCTACGAGCAGTACTTC
NA	12	TRBV28	TRBJ1-1	few	CASSTQGFEAFF	TGTGCCAGCAGCACTCAGGGGTTTGAAGCTTTCTTT
TRBD1	15	TRBV2	TRBJ1-6	NA	CASSGQGPGGSPLHF	TGTGCCAGCAGTGGACAGGGACCGGGGGGTTCACCCCTCCACTTT
NA	16	TRBV15	TRBJ1-5	NA	CATSRGRSQRNQPQHF	TGTGCCACCAGCAGGGGCCGGTCCCAGAGGAATCAGCCCCAGCATTTT
NA	14	TRBV5-1	TRBJ2-2	NA	CASSDGDLTGELFF	TGCGCCAGCAGTGACGGTGACCTCACCGGGGAGCTGTTTTTT
NA	17	TRBV18	TRBJ2-3	few	CASSQLLVGRDVNTQYF	TGTGCCAGCTCCCAGCTACTCGTGGGACGGGATGTCAATACGCAGTATTTT
TRBD1	14	TRBV30	TRBJ2-7	NA	CAWPGTGENYEQYF	TGTGCCTGGCCCGGGACAGGAGAAAACTACGAGCAGTACTTC
TRBD1	12	TRBV30	TRBJ1-2	few	CACFDGTVPSTF	TGTGCCTGCTTCGACGGGACAGTCCCCTCCACCTTC